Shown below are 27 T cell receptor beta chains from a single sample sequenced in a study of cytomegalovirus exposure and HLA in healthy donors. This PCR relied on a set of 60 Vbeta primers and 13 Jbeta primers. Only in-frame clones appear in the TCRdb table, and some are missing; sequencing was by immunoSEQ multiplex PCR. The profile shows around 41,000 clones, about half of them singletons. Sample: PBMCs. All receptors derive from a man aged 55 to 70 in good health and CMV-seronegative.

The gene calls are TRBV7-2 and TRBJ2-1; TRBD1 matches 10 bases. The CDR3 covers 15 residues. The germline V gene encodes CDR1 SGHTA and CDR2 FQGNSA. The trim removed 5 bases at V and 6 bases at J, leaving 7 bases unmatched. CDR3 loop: CASSPDRGRANEQFF. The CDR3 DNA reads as TGTGCCAGCAGCCCCGACAGGGGGCGCGCCAATGAGCAGTTCTTC.

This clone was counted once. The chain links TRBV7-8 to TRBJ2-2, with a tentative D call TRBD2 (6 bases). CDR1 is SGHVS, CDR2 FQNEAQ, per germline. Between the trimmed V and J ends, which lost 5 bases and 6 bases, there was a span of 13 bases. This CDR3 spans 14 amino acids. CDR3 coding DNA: TGTGCCAGCAGCCCCGGAGGGAATCCCGGGGAGCTGTTTTTT. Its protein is CASSPGGNPGELFF. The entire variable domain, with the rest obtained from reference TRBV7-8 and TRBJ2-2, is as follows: GAGVSQSPRYKVAKRGQDVALRCDPISGHVSLFWYQQALGQGPEFLTYFQNEAQLDKSGLPSDRFFAERPEGSVSTLKIQRTQQEDSAVYLCASSPGGNPGELFFGEGSRLTVL.

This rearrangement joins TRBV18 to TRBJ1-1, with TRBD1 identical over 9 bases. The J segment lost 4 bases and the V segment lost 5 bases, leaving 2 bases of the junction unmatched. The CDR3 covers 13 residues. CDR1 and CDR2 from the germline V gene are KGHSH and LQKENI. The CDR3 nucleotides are TGTGCCAGCTCAGCGGACAGGGGCACTGAAGCTTTCTTT. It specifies CASSADRGTEAFF.

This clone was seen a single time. The CDR3 bases are TGTGCCAGCAGTAACCCCGACAGTTCTAACTATGGCTACACCTTC. Translation gives CASSNPDSSNYGYTF. The V and J genes are TRBV2 and TRBJ1-2; TRBD1 is a possible D gene (5 bases). The germline gives CDR1 SNHLY, CDR2 FYNNEI. Deletions cut 5 bases from V and 0 bases from J, with 13 bases between. The CDR3 runs to 15 residues.

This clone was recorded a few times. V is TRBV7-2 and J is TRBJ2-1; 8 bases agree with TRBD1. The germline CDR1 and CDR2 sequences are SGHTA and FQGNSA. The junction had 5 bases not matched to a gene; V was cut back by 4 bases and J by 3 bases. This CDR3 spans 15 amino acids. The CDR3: CASSSGQGYYNEQFF. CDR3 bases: TGTGCCAGCAGCTCCGGACAGGGATACTACAATGAGCAGTTCTTC.

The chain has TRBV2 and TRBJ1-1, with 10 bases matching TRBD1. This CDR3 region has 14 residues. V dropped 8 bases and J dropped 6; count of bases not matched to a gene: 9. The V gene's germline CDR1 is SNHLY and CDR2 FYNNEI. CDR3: CASSPRDRGAEAFF. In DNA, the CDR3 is TGTGCCAGCTCCCCGCGGGACAGGGGAGCTGAAGCTTTCTTT.

DNA for the CDR3: TGTGCCAGCCGGGACAGCCTTAATGAAAAACTGTTTTTT. This sequence encodes CASRDSLNEKLFF. The chain joins TRBV2 to TRBJ1-4; 7 bases map to TRBD1. CDR1 is SNHLY, CDR2 FYNNEI, per germline. Unmatched junction bases numbered 4, after V lost 8 bases and J lost 4 bases. The CDR3 extends over 13 amino acids.

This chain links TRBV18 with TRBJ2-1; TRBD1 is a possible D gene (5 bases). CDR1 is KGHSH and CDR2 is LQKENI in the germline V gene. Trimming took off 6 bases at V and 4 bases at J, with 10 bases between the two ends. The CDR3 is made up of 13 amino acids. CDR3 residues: CASSPREYNEQFF. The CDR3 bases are TGTGCCAGCTCCCCCAGGGAATACAATGAGCAGTTCTTC.

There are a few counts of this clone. CDR3 sequence reads: CASSPAGASYEQYF. The CDR3 DNA sequence: TGTGCCAGCAGCCCAGCGGGAGCTTCCTACGAGCAGTACTTC. The V call is TRBV7-8, the J call TRBJ2-7; 8 bases agree with TRBD2. The CDR3 is 14 residues long. The junction had 4 bases not matched to a gene; V was cut back by 5 bases and J by 1 base. Germline V gene sequence: CDR1 SGHVS, CDR2 FQNEAQ.

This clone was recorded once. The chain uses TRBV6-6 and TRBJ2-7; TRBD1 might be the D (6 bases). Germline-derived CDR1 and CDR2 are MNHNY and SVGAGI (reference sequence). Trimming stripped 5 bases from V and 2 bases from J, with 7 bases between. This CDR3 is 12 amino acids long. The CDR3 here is CASSPGAYEQYF. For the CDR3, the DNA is TGTGCCAGCAGTCCAGGGGCCTACGAGCAGTACTTC.

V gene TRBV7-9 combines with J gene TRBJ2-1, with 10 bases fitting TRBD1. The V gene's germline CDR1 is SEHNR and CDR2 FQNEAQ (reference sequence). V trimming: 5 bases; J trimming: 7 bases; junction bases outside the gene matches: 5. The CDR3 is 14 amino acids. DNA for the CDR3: TGTGCCAGCAGCGTGTGGACAGGGGGGAATGAGCAGTTCTTC. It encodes CASSVWTGGNEQFF.

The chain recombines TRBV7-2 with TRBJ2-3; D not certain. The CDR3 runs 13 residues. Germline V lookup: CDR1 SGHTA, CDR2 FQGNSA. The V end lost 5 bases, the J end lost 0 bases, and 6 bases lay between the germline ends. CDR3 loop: CASSPFSTDTQYF. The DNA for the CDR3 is TGTGCCAGCAGCCCCTTCAGCACAGATACGCAGTATTTT.

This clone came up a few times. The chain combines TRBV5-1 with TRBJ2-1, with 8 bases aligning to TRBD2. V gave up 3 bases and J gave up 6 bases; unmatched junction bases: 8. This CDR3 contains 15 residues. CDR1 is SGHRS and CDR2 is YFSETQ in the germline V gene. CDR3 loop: CASSSLAGPSNEQFF. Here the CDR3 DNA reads TGCGCCAGCAGCTCATTAGCGGGACCAAGCAATGAGCAGTTCTTC. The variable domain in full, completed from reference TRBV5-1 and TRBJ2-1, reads KAGVTQTPRYLIKTRGQQVTLSCSPISGHRSVSWYQQTPGQGLQFLFEYFSETQRNKGNFPGRFSGRQFSNSRSEMNVSTLELGDSALYLCASSSLAGPSNEQFFGPGTRLTVL.

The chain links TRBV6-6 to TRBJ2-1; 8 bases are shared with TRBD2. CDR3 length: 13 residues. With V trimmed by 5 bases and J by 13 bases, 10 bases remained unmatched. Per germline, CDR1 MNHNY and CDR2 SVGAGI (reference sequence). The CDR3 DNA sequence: TGTGCCAGCAGTCCGCCGGGAGGGGAGGAACAGTTCTTC. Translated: CASSPPGGEEQFF.

CDR3: CSVERSYEQYF. The CDR3 region has the DNA TGCAGCGTCGAGCGGTCCTACGAGCAGTACTTC. The rearrangement uses TRBV29-1 and TRBJ2-7; the D gene is possibly TRBD2 (5 bases). The germline CDR1 and CDR2 sequences are SQVTM and ANQGSEA. The CDR3 has 11 amino acids. V was shortened by 6 bases and J by 1 base, with 7 bases between the two germline ends.

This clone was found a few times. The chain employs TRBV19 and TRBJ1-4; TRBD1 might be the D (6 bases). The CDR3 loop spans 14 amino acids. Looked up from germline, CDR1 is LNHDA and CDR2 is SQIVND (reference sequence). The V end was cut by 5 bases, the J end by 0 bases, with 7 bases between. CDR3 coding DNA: TGTGCCAGTAGTTGGACAGCAACTAATGAAAAACTGTTTTTT. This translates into CASSWTATNEKLFF. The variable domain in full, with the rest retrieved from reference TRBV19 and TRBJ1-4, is DGGITQSPKYLFRKEGQNVTLSCEQNLNHDAMYWYRQDPGQGLRLIYYSQIVNDFQKGDIAEGYSVSREKKESFPLTVTSAQKNPTAFYLCASSWTATNEKLFFGSGTQLSVL.

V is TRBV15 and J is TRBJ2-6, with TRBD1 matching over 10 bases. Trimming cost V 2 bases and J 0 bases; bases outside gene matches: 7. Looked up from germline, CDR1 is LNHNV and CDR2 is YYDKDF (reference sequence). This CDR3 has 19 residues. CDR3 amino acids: CATSRRLGQGDSGANVLTF. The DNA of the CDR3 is TGTGCCACCAGCAGACGCCTTGGACAGGGGGACTCTGGGGCCAACGTCCTGACTTTC.

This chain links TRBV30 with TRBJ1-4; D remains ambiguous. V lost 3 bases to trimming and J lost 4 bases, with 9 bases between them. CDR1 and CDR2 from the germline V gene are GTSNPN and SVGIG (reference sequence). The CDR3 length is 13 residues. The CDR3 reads CAWSGSSNEKLFF. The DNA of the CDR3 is TGTGCCTGGAGCGGGAGTAGTAATGAAAAACTGTTTTTT.

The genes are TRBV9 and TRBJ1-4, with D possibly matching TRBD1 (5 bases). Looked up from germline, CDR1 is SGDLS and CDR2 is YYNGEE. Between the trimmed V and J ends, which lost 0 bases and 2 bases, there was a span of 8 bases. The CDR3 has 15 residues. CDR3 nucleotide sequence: TGTGCCAGCAGCGTAGGGGGGGTCACTAATGAAAAACTGTTTTTT. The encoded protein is CASSVGGVTNEKLFF.

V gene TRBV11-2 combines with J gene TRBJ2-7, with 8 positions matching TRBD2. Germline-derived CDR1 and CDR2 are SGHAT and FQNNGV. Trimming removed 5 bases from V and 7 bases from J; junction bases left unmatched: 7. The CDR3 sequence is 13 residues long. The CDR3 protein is CASSPGGALEQYF. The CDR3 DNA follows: TGTGCCAGCAGCCCCGGGGGGGCCCTAGAGCAGTACTTC. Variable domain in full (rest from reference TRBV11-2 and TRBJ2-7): EAGVAQSPRYKIIEKRQSVAFWCNPISGHATLYWYQQILGQGPKLLIQFQNNGVVDDSQLPKDRFSAERLKGVDSTLKIQPAKLEDSAVYLCASSPGGALEQYFGPGTRLTVT.

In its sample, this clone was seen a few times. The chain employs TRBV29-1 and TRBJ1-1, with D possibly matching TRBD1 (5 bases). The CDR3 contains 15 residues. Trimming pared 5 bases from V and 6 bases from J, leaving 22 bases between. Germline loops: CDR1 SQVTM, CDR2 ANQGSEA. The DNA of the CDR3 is TGCAGCGTTATCCCCCACGAATCCGGGGGTGCTGAAGCTTTCTTT. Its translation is CSVIPHESGGAEAFF.

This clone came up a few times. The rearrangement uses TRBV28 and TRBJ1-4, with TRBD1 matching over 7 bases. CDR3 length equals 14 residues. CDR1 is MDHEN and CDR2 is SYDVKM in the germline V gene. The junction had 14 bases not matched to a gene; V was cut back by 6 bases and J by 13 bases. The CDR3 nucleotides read TGTGCCAGCAGACTTCCCTCCGCGGGACAGCCACTGTTTTTT. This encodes CASRLPSAGQPLFF.

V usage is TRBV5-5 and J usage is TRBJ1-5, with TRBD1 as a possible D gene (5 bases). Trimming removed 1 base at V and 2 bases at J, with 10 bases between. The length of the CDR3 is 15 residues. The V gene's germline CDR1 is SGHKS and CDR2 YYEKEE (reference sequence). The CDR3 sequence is CASSLWGEGNQPQHF. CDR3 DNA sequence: TGTGCCAGCAGCTTGTGGGGGGAGGGCAATCAGCCCCAGCATTTT.

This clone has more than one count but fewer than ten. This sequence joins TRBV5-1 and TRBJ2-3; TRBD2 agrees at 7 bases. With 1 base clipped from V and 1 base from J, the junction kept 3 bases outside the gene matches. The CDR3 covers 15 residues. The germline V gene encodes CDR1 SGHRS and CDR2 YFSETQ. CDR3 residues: CASSLRAGGTDTQYF. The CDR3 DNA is TGCGCCAGCAGCTTGAGGGCGGGAGGCACAGATACGCAGTATTTT. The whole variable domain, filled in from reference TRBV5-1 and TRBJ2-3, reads KAGVTQTPRYLIKTRGQQVTLSCSPISGHRSVSWYQQTPGQGLQFLFEYFSETQRNKGNFPGRFSGRQFSNSRSEMNVSTLELGDSALYLCASSLRAGGTDTQYFGPGTRLTVL.

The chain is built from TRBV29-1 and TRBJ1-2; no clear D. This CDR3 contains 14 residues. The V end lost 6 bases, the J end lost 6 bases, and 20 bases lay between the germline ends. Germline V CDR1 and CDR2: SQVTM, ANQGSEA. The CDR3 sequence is CSVPREGNLNGYTF. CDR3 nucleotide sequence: TGCAGCGTCCCAAGGGAGGGAAATCTTAATGGCTACACCTTC.

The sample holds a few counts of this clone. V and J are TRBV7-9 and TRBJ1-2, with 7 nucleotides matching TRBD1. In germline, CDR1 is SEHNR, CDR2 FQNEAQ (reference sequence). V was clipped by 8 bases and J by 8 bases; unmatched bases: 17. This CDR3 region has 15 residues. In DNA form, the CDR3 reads TGTGCCAGCGAAAAGGGGTTCCGGACAGGCGGGGGCTACACCTTC. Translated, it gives CASEKGFRTGGGYTF.

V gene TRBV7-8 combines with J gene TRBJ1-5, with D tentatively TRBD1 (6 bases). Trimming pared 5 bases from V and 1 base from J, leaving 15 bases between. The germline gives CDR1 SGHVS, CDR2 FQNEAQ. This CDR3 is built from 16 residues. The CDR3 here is CASSQNRDKSNQPQHF. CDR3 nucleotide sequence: TGTGCCAGCAGCCAGAACCGGGACAAGAGCAATCAGCCCCAGCATTTT.